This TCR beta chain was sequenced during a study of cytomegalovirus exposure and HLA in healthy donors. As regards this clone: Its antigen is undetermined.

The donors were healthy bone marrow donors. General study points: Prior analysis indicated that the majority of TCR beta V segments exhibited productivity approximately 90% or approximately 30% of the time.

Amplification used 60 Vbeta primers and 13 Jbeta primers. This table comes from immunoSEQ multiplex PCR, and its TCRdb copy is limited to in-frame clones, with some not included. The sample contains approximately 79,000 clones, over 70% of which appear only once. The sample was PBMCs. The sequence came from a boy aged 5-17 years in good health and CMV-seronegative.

The DNA for the CDR3 is TGTGCCAGCAGCCAGGGGAGGGGCACAGATACGCAGTATTTT. Encoded protein: CASSQGRGTDTQYF. The genes are TRBV7-9 and TRBJ2-3, with D possibly TRBD2 on 7 matching bases. The CDR3 is 14 residues long. Trimming shortened V by 5 bases and J by 1 base, and 10 bases separated the two germline ends. Germline values: CDR1 SEHNR, CDR2 FQNEAQ (reference sequence).